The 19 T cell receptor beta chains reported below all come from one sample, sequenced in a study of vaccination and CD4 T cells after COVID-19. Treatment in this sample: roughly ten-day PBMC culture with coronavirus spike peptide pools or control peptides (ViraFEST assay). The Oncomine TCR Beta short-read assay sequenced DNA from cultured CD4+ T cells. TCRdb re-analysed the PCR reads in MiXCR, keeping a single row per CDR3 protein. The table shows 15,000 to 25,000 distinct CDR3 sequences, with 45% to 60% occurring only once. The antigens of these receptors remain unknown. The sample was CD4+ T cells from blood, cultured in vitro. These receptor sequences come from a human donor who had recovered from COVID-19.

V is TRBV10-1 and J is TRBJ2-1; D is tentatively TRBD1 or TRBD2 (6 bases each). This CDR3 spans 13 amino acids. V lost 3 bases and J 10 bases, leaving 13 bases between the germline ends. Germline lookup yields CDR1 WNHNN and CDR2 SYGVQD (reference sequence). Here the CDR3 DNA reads TGCGCCAGCAGTGAAGGGGGAGGCTCCGAGCAGTTCTTC. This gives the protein CASSEGGGSEQFF.

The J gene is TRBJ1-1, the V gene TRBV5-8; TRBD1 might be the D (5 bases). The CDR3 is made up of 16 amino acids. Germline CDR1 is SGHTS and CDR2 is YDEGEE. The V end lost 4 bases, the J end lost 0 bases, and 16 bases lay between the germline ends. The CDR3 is CASSPRVRAMNTEAFF. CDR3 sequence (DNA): TGTGCCAGCAGCCCCAGGGTACGGGCCATGAACACTGAAGCTTTCTTT.

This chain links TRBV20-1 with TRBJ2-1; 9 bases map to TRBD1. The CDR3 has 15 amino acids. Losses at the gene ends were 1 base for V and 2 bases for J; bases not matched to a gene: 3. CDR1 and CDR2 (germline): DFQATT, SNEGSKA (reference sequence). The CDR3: CSARGDRVTYNEQFF. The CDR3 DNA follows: TGCAGTGCTAGAGGGGACAGGGTCACCTACAATGAGCAGTTCTTC.

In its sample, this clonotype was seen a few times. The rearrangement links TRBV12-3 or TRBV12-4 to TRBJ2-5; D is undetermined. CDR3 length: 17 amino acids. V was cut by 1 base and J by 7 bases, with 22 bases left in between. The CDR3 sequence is CASSLVPLVLTSGTQYF. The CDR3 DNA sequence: TGTGCCAGCAGTTTAGTTCCCCTAGTGCTAACTTCAGGGACCCAGTACTTC.

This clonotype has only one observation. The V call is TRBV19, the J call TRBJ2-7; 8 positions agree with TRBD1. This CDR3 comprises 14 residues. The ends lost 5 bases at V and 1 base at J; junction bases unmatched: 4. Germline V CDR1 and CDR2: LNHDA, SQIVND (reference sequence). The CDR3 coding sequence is TGTGCCAGTAGTTTGGGACAGGTATCCTACGAGCAGTACTTC. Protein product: CASSLGQVSYEQYF.

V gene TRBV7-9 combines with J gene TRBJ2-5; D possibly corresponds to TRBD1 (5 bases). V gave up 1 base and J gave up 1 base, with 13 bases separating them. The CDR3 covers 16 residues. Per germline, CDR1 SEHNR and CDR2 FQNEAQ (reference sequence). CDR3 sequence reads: CASSLDGQGSQETQYF. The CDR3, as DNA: TGTGCCAGCAGCTTAGATGGGCAGGGCTCCCAAGAGACCCAGTACTTC.

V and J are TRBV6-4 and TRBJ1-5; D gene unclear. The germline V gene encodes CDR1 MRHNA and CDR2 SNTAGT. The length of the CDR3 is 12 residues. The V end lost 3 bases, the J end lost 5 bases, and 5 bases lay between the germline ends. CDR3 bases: TGTGCCAGCAGTGAACAAGATCAGCCCCAGCATTTT. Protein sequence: CASSEQDQPQHF.

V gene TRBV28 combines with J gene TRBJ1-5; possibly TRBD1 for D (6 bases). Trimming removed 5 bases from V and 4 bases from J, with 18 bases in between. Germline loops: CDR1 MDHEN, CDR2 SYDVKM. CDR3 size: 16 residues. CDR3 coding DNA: TGTGCCAGCAGTGGGGTTGGGCGAGGGGGTAATCAGCCCCAGCATTTT. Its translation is CASSGVGRGGNQPQHF.

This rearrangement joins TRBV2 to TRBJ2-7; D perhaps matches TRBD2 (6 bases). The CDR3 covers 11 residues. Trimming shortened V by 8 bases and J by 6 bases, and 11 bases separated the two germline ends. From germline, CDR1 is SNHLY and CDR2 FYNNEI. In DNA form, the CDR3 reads TGTGCCAGCCGGGGGATGGGCGAGCAGTACTTC. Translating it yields CASRGMGEQYF.

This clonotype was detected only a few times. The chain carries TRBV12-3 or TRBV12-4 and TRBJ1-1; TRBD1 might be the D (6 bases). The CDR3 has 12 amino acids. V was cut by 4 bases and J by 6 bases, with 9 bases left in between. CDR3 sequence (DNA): TGTGCCAGCAGTTGGGAGGGGGCTGAAGCTTTCTTT. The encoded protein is CASSWEGAEAFF.

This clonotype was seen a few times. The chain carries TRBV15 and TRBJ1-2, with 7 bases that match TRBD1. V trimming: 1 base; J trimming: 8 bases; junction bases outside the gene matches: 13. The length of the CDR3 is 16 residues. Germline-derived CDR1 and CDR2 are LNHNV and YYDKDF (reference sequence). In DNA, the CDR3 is TGTGCCACCAGCAGAGGCCGATCAATGAGGGGGCAAGGCTACACCTTC. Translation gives CATSRGRSMRGQGYTF.

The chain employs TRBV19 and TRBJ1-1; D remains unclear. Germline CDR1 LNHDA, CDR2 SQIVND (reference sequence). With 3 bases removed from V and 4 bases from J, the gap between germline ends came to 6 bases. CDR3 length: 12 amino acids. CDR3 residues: CASSIHRTEAFF. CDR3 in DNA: TGTGCCAGTAGTATCCACCGCACTGAAGCTTTCTTT. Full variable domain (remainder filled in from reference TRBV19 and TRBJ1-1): DGGITQSPKYLFRKEGQNVTLSCEQNLNHDAMYWYRQDPGQGLRLIYYSQIVNDFQKGDIAEGYSVSREKKESFPLTVTSAQKNPTAFYLCASSIHRTEAFFGQGTRLTVV.

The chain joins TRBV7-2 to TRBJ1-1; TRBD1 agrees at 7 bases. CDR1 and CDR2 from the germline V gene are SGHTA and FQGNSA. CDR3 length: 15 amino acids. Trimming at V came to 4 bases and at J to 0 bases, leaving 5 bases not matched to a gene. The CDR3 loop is CASSWDSRMNTEAFF. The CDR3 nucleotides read TGTGCCAGCAGCTGGGACAGTCGGATGAACACTGAAGCTTTCTTT.

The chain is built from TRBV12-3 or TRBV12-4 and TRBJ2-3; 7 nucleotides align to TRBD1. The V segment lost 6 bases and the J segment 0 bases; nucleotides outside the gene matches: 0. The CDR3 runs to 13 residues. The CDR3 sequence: CASRGQSTDTQYF. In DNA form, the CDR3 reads TGTGCCAGCAGGGGACAGAGCACAGATACGCAGTATTTT.

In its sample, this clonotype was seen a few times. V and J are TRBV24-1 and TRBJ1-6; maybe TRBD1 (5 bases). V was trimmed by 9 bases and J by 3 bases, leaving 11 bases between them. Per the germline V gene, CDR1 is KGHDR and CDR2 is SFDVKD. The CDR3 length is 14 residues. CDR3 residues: CATYRRNYNSPLHF. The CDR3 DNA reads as TGTGCCACCTACAGGCGGAACTATAATTCACCCCTCCACTTT.

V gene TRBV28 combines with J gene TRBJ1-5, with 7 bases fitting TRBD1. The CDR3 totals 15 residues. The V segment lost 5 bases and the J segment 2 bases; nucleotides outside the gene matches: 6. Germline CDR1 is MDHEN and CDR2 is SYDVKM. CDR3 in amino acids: CASSAGTAGNQPQHF. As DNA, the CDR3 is TGTGCCAGCAGTGCCGGGACAGCGGGCAATCAGCCCCAGCATTTT. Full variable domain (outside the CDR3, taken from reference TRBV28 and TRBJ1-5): DVKVTQSSRYLVKRTGEKVFLECVQDMDHENMFWYRQDPGLGLRLIYFSYDVKMKEKGDIPEGYSVSREKKERFSLILESASTNQTSMYLCASSAGTAGNQPQHFGDGTRLSIL.

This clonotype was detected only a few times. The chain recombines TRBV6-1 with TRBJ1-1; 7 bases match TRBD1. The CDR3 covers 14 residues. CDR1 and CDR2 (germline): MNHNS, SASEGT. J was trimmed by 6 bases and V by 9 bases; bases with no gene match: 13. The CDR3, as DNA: TGTGCCAGTTCACTAGACAGGGAAGGAGCTGAAGCTTTCTTT. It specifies CASSLDREGAEAFF.

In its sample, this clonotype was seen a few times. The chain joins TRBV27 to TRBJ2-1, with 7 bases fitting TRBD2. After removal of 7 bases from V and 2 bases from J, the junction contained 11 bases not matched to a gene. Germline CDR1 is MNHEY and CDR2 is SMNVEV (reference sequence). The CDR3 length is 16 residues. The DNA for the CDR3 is TGTGCCAGCACCCCGACACTAGCGTCCCCCTACAATGAGCAGTTCTTC. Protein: CASTPTLASPYNEQFF.

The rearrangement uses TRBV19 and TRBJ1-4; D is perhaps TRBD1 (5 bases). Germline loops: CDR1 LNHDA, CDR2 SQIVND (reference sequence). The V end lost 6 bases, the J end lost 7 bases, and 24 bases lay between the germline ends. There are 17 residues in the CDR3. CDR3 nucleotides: TGTGCCAGTAGCCTGTGGTATCTAGGAGGGGTTAGTGAAAAACTGTTTTTT. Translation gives CASSLWYLGGVSEKLFF.